This T cell receptor (beta chain) came from a study of blood T cell repertoires in COVID-19. Study at large: Material from acute and convalescent COVID-19 was sourced from the United States, Italy and Spain. PBMCs, B-cell-depleted T cells, or T cells provided the cDNA or gDNA that made up the material.

CDR1 SGHNT and CDR2 YENEEA come from the germline V gene. The length of the CDR3 is 13 residues. V lost 1 base and J 4 bases, leaving 4 bases between the germline ends. Under the authors' procedure: Using reference gene primer amplification, nucleated cell counts were estimated. Sequencing was performed with immunoSEQ multiplex PCR; in TCRdb, only in-frame clones are kept and a portion is missing. V and J calls and clone size follow that table, whereas D and trimming were derived from the DNA. The sample records approximately 170,000 clones, approximately 84% being singletons. Seattle cases were enrolled at active infection and followed longitudinally.

The specimen was peripheral blood. The clonotype comes from a woman of 80 years or more with COVID-19, enrolled during active disease. The gene calls are TRBV11-3 and TRBJ2-2; D is ambiguous. The CDR3: CASSLGATGELFF. The DNA of the CDR3 is TGTGCCAGCAGCTTAGGCGCCACCGGGGAGCTGTTTTTT.